The clone carrying this TCR beta chain turned up a few times. This sample was taken from a study of blood T cells in healthy people across ages. The use of a sample-barcoded 5' primer and a J-beta primer mix characterized a second PCR of 7 to 11 cycles. CDR3-containing paired-end reads numbered at least 3 million in each sample. TCRdb fed the 5' RACE reads into MiXCR, producing one record per CDR3 protein. Of 1.5 million to 2 million distinct CDR3 sequences listed, 28% were seen once; the top ten hold 7.7%. The CDR3 spans 14 residues. Germline loops: CDR1 MNHNY, CDR2 SVGAGI (reference sequence). Unmatched junction bases numbered 8, after V lost 5 bases and J lost 7 bases.

Sequenced: blood. This chain connects TRBV6-6 to TRBJ1-5, with TRBD1 identical over 7 bases. The TCR comes from a woman aged 25 to 39 in good health. This CDR3 is CASSQGTVRQPQHF. In DNA form, the CDR3 reads TGTGCCAGCAGTCAAGGGACAGTTAGACAGCCCCAGCATTTT.